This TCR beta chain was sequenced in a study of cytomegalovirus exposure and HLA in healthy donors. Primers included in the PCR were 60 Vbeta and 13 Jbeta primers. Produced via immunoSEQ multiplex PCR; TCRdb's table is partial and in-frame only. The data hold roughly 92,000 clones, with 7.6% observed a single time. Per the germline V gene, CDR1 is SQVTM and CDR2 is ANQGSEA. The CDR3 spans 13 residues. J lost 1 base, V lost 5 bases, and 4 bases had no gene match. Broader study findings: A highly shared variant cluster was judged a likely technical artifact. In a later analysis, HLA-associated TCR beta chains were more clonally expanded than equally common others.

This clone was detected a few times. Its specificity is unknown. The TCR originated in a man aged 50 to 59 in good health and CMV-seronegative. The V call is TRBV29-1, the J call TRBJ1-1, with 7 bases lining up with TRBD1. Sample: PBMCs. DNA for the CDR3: TGCAGCGTTACCCGACAGGGGAACACTGAAGCTTTCTTT. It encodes CSVTRQGNTEAFF.